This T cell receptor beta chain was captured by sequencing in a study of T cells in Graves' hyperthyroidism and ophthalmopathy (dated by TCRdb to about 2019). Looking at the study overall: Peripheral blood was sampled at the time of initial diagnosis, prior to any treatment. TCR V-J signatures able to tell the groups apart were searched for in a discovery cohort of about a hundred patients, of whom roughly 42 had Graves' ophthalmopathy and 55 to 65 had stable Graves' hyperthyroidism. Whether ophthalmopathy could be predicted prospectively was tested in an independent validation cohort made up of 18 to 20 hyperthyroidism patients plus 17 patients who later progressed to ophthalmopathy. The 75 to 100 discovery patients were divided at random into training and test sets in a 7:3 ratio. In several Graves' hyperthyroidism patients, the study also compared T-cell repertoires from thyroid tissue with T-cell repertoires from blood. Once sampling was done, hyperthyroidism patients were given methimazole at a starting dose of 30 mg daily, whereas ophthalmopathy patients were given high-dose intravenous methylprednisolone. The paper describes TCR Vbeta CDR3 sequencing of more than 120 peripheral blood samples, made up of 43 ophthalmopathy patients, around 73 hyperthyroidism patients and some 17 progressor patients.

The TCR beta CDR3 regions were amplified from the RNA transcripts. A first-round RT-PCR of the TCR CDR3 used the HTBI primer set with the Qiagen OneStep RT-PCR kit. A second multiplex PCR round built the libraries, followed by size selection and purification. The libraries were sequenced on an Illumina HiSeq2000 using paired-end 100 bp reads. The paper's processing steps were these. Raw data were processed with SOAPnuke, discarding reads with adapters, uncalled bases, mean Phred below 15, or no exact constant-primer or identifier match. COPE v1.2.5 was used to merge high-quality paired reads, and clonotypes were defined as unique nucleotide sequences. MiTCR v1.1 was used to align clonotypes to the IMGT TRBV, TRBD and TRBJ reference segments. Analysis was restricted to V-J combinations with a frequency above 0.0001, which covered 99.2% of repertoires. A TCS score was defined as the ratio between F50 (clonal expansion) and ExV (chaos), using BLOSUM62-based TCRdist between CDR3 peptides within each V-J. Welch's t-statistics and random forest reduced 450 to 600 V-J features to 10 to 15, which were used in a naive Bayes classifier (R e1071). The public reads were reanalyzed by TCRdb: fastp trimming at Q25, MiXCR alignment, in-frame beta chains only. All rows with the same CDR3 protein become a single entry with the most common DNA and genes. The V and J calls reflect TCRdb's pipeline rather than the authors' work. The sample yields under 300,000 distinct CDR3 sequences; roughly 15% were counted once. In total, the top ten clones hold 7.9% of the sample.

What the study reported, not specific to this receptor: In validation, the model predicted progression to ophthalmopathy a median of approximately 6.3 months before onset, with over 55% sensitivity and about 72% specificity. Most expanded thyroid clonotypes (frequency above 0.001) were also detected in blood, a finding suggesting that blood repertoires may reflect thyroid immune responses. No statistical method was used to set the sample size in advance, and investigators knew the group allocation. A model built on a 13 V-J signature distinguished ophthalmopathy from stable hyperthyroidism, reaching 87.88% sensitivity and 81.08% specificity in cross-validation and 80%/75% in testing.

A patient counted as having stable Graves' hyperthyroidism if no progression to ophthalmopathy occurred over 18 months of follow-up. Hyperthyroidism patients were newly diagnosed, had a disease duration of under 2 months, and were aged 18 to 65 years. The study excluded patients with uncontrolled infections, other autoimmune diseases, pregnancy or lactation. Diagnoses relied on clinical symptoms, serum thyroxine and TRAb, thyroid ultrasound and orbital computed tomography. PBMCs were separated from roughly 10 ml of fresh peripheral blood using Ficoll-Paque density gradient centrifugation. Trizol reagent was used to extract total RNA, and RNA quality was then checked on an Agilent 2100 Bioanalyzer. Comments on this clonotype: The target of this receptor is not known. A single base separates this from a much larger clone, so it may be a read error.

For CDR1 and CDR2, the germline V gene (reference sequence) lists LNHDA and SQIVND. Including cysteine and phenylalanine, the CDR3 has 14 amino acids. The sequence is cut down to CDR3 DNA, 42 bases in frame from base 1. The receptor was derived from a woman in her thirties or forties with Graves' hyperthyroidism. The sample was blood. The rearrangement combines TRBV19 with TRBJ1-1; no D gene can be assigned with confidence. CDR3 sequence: CASSIARLNTDAFF. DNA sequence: TGTGCCAGTAGTATAGCTCGATTGAACACTGACGCTTTCTTT.